The next 32 T cell receptor beta chains were all read from a single sample in a study of Ad26.COV2.S vaccination and SARS-CoV-2 variants. Repertoires were generated with immunoSEQ multiplex PCR, while TCRdb's copy carries only in-frame clones and drops some. This table holds about 330,000 clones, 90% found once. Treatment: about 20 received Ad26.COV2.S at low or high dose, single or two shots; several received placebo; per-sample allocation not given. It was on day 63 after the first vaccine or placebo injection that samples were taken. Sample: peripheral blood, taken in a trial of Ad26.COV2.S vaccine versus placebo. The source of these receptors is a person between 18 and 60 years old who received the Ad26.COV2.S COVID-19 vaccine or a placebo.

This clone occurred once. The rearrangement uses TRBV7-2 and TRBJ2-2, with D hard to call. This CDR3 spans 13 amino acids. Trimming removed 0 bases at V and 4 bases at J, with 3 bases between. Germline values: CDR1 SGHTA, CDR2 FQGNSA. The CDR3 loop reads CASSLAATGELFF. CDR3 bases: TGTGCCAGCAGCTTAGCGGCCACCGGGGAGCTGTTTTTT.

V usage is TRBV18 and J usage is TRBJ2-7; no definite D call. Germline CDR1 and CDR2: KGHSH and LQKENI. The CDR3 consists of 14 residues. Trimming stripped 3 bases from V and 3 bases from J, with 12 bases between. The CDR3 loop is CASSPRSTNYEQYF. Here the CDR3 DNA reads TGTGCCAGCTCACCGAGGTCAACCAACTACGAGCAGTACTTC.

This sequence joins TRBV4-1 and TRBJ1-1; TRBD1 aligns across 7 bases. This CDR3 region has 15 residues. The germline gives CDR1 MGHRA, CDR2 YSYEKL. J gave up 1 base and V 2 bases, and 4 bases lay outside the gene matches. CDR3 sequence (DNA): TGCGCCAGCAGCCAACCGGGACAGCCGAACACTGAAGCTTTCTTT. Residues: CASSQPGQPNTEAFF.

The chain recombines TRBV2 with TRBJ1-1; no firm D call. Trimming pared 6 bases from V and 3 bases from J, leaving 14 bases between. The CDR3 consists of 14 residues. Germline V gives CDR1 SNHLY, CDR2 FYNNEI. The CDR3 loop is CASSQPDFDTEAFF. CDR3 nucleotide sequence: TGTGCCAGCAGCCAGCCGGACTTCGACACTGAAGCTTTCTTT.

The chain is built from TRBV7-2 and TRBJ1-1, with D uncertain. V dropped 1 base and J dropped 4 bases, with 10 bases sitting between them. Germline CDR1 and CDR2: SGHTA and FQGNSA. This CDR3 has 14 residues. Written as DNA, the CDR3 is TGTGCCAGCAGCTTAGTCTTAAGCGGCACTGAAGCTTTCTTT. This encodes CASSLVLSGTEAFF.

The rearrangement joins TRBV5-4 to TRBJ1-2; D perhaps matches TRBD1 (5 bases). This CDR3 has 15 residues. Germline values: CDR1 SGHNT, CDR2 YYREEE (reference sequence). Trimming left V 4 bases short and J 7 bases short, with 20 bases between. CDR3 sequence (DNA): TGTGCCAGCAGCGACCCCAGGGTTGGGGTTGGTGGCTACACCTTC. Encoded protein: CASSDPRVGVGGYTF.

The rearrangement joins TRBV24-1 to TRBJ1-1; D is unclear. The length of the CDR3 is 14 residues. Germline V lookup: CDR1 KGHDR, CDR2 SFDVKD. V dropped 5 bases and J dropped 1 base, with 10 bases sitting between them. CDR3 loop: CATSAPRQNTEAFF. CDR3 sequence (DNA): TGTGCCACCAGTGCCCCAAGACAGAACACTGAAGCTTTCTTT.

This sequence joins TRBV7-3 and TRBJ1-1; possibly TRBD1 for D (5 bases). The V end was cut by 4 bases, the J end by 4 bases, with 16 bases between. Germline V gene sequence: CDR1 SGHTA, CDR2 FQGTGA. There are 15 residues in the CDR3. CDR3: CASSSASGGSTEAFF. For the CDR3, the DNA is TGTGCCAGCAGCTCCGCCTCCGGGGGGAGCACTGAAGCTTTCTTT.

This clone was counted once. One end of the junction fails to match germline, which may point to a read error. CDR3 residues: CASSIEAPRNPWGVWF. CDR3 bases: TGTGCCAGTAGTATAGAGGCACCTAGGAATCCCTGGGGCGTCTGGTTT. J is TRBJ1-1 and V is TRBV19; possibly TRBD1 for D (5 bases). The CDR3 extends over 16 amino acids. The germline CDR1 and CDR2 sequences are LNHDA and SQIVND (reference sequence).

V and J are TRBV10-3 and TRBJ2-1; 12 nucleotides align to TRBD1. With V trimmed by 7 bases and J by 7 bases, 8 bases remained unmatched. This CDR3 has 15 residues. Germline CDR1 is ENHRY and CDR2 is SYGVKD. The CDR3 spells CAIKPGQGALNEQFF. CDR3 nucleotide sequence: TGTGCCATCAAGCCGGGACAGGGGGCTCTGAATGAGCAGTTCTTC.

This chain links TRBV6-4 with TRBJ1-1; TRBD1 agrees at 7 bases. The CDR3 spans 15 residues. The germline V gene has CDR1 MRHNA and CDR2 SNTAGT. V was pared by 7 bases and J by 2 bases, with 10 bases of the junction left unmatched. The DNA for the CDR3 is TGTGCCAGCACCGAAGACAGGGACAAAAACACTGAAGCTTTCTTT. Translating gives CASTEDRDKNTEAFF.

The genes are TRBV19 and TRBJ2-1; the D is unclear. CDR3 length equals 16 residues. In germline, CDR1 is LNHDA, CDR2 SQIVND (reference sequence). Trimming removed 0 bases from V and 4 bases from J, with 13 bases in between. CDR3: CASSIEMRLLYNEQFF. CDR3 nucleotides: TGTGCCAGTAGTATAGAGATGAGACTTCTATACAATGAGCAGTTCTTC. The full variable domain, in which reference TRBV19 and TRBJ2-1 provide the parts outside the CDR3, is DGGITQSPKYLFRKEGQNVTLSCEQNLNHDAMYWYRQDPGQGLRLIYYSQIVNDFQKGDIAEGYSVSREKKESFPLTVTSAQKNPTAFYLCASSIEMRLLYNEQFFGPGTRLTVL.

This clone was observed a handful of times. The chain joins TRBV6-1 to TRBJ1-3; 10 bases align to TRBD1. The CDR3 runs 15 residues. The germline gives CDR1 MNHNS, CDR2 SASEGT. V shed 1 base and J 3 bases; nucleotides not matched to a gene: 0. CDR3 residues: CASSEGTGGGNTIYF. CDR3 DNA: TGTGCCAGCAGTGAAGGGACAGGGGGTGGAAACACCATATATTTT.

This clone was observed a few times. The rearrangement uses TRBV11-2 and TRBJ1-2; D ambiguous. From germline, CDR1 is SGHAT and CDR2 FQNNGV. The CDR3 loop spans 13 amino acids. Trimming pared 1 base from V and 2 bases from J, leaving 5 bases between. CDR3 protein: CASSLVQNYGYTF. CDR3 DNA: TGTGCCAGCAGCTTAGTACAGAACTATGGCTACACCTTC.

The chain joins TRBV5-1 to TRBJ1-1; 8 bases line up with TRBD1. This CDR3 comprises 16 residues. V shed 0 bases, J shed 0 bases, and the junction held 4 bases outside the gene matches. From germline, CDR1 is SGHRS and CDR2 YFSETQ. CDR3 sequence: CASSLAGTGVNTEAFF. The CDR3 coding sequence is TGCGCCAGCAGCTTGGCCGGGACAGGAGTGAACACTGAAGCTTTCTTT.

The genes are TRBV27 and TRBJ1-6; the D is unclear. V lost 2 bases and J lost 6, with 11 bases in between. The germline CDR1 and CDR2 sequences are MNHEY and SMNVEV (reference sequence). This CDR3 is 15 amino acids long. The CDR3 loop reads CASSLGGERNSPLHF. CDR3 coding DNA: TGTGCCAGCAGTTTAGGCGGGGAACGTAATTCACCCCTCCACTTT.

The V call is TRBV9, the J call TRBJ1-4; 11 bases fit TRBD1. CDR1 is SGDLS and CDR2 is YYNGEE in the germline V gene. The V gene end was trimmed by 4 bases and the J gene end by 7 bases; junction bases not matched to a gene: 3. This CDR3 contains 14 residues. In DNA, the CDR3 is TGTGCCAGCAGCTTGGGACAGGGGGTTGAAAAACTGTTTTTT. Its translation is CASSLGQGVEKLFF.

This clone was seen once. V gene TRBV5-1 combines with J gene TRBJ2-7; perhaps TRBD1 as D (5 bases). The CDR3 sequence is 15 residues long. The germline V and J ends were trimmed by 1 base and 2 bases, with 13 bases remaining between them. Looked up from germline, CDR1 is SGHRS and CDR2 is YFSETQ. The CDR3 reads CASSLRSTGTYEQYF. The CDR3 DNA reads TGCGCCAGCAGCTTGAGGTCTACAGGTACCTACGAGCAGTACTTC. Looking up the rest from reference TRBV5-1 and TRBJ2-7 gives the full variable domain: KAGVTQTPRYLIKTRGQQVTLSCSPISGHRSVSWYQQTPGQGLQFLFEYFSETQRNKGNFPGRFSGRQFSNSRSEMNVSTLELGDSALYLCASSLRSTGTYEQYFGPGTRLTVT.

The chain links TRBV6-5 to TRBJ1-2; 8 bases agree with TRBD1. Trimming at V came to 2 bases and at J to 6 bases, leaving 8 bases not matched to a gene. Germline assignment: CDR1 MNHEY and CDR2 SVGAGI. CDR3 size: 15 residues. The CDR3 here is CASSYGQGAWDGYTF. DNA for the CDR3: TGTGCCAGCAGTTACGGTCAGGGGGCCTGGGATGGCTACACCTTC.

The rearrangement uses TRBV7-2 and TRBJ2-3, with 9 bases that match TRBD2. The CDR3 totals 16 residues. The V gene end was trimmed by 1 base and the J gene end by 2 bases; junction bases not matched to a gene: 4. Germline V lookup: CDR1 SGHTA, CDR2 FQGNSA. The CDR3 sequence: CASSLGKRGVTDTQYF. The CDR3 nucleotides are TGTGCCAGCAGCTTAGGCAAGCGGGGGGTCACAGATACGCAGTATTTT.

Only a few counts were recorded for this clone. The J gene is TRBJ1-1, the V gene TRBV6-2 or TRBV6-3, with D perhaps matching TRBD1 (5 bases). The germline V and J ends were trimmed by 2 bases and 3 bases, with 7 bases remaining between them. CDR1 is MNHEY, CDR2 SVGEGT, per germline. This CDR3 has 13 residues. CDR3 coding DNA: TGTGCCAGCAGTTACGGGGGGTACACTGAAGCTTTCTTT. It encodes CASSYGGYTEAFF.

V gene TRBV16 combines with J gene TRBJ1-3; D may be TRBD1 (5 bases). Trimming stripped 2 bases from V and 0 bases from J, with 8 bases between. The CDR3 is 15 amino acids. The germline V gene encodes CDR1 KGHSY and CDR2 FQNENV. The DNA of the CDR3 is TGTGCCAGCAGCCAAGTAGACAGCTCTGGAAACACCATATATTTT. Protein product: CASSQVDSSGNTIYF.

This chain links TRBV4-2 with TRBJ1-6; 7 bases fit TRBD1. Germline V gene sequence: CDR1 LGHNA, CDR2 YNFKEQ. The CDR3 extends over 14 amino acids. J gave up 7 bases and V 4 bases, and 4 bases lay outside the gene matches. DNA of the CDR3: TGTGCCAGCAGCCCTGGGACAGTAAATTCACCCCTCCACTTT. It translates to CASSPGTVNSPLHF.

The chain is built from TRBV19 and TRBJ2-7; 7 positions agree with TRBD1. V shed 6 bases, J shed 2 bases, and the junction held 7 bases outside the gene matches. The CDR3 has 14 amino acids. Germline values: CDR1 LNHDA, CDR2 SQIVND (reference sequence). CDR3 sequence reads: CASRQPGQTYEQYF. For the CDR3, the DNA is TGTGCCAGTAGGCAGCCGGGACAGACCTACGAGCAGTACTTC.

The gene calls are TRBV9 and TRBJ2-7; 10 bases align to TRBD2. The germline V gene has CDR1 SGDLS and CDR2 YYNGEE. The ends lost 3 bases at V and 10 bases at J; junction bases unmatched: 7. This CDR3 comprises 13 residues. CDR3 DNA: TGTGCCAGCAGCGCTCCGAGCGGGGGGGCACAGTACTTC. Its translation: CASSAPSGGAQYF.

The chain has TRBV6-1 and TRBJ1-5; possible D gene TRBD1, 5 bases. Per germline, CDR1 MNHNS and CDR2 SASEGT. V shed 3 bases and J shed 0 bases, with 12 bases lying between them. CDR3 length equals 16 residues. CDR3 protein: CASSELGTYSNQPQHF. The CDR3 DNA reads as TGTGCCAGCAGTGAGCTGGGGACTTATAGCAATCAGCCCCAGCATTTT.

The gene calls are TRBV18 and TRBJ1-5; 7 nucleotides match TRBD1. CDR1 and CDR2 from the germline V gene are KGHSH and LQKENI. After removal of 3 bases from V and 1 base from J, the junction contained 6 bases not matched to a gene. This CDR3 comprises 16 residues. This CDR3 is CASSPSEGASNQPQHF. In DNA form, the CDR3 reads TGTGCCAGCTCACCCTCGGAGGGGGCGAGCAATCAGCCCCAGCATTTT. The entire variable domain, with the rest obtained from reference TRBV18 and TRBJ1-5, is as follows: NAGVMQNPRHLVRRRGQEARLRCSPMKGHSHVYWYRQLPEEGLKFMVYLQKENIIDESGMPKERFSAEFPKEGPSILRIQQVVRGDSAAYFCASSPSEGASNQPQHFGDGTRLSIL.

This chain links TRBV19 with TRBJ2-7; the D gene is possibly TRBD1 (6 bases). In germline, CDR1 is LNHDA, CDR2 SQIVND (reference sequence). Trimming removed 3 bases at V and 4 bases at J, with 10 bases between. This CDR3 is built from 13 residues. CDR3 loop: CASSMGRGYEQYF. The CDR3 coding sequence is TGTGCCAGTAGTATGGGCAGGGGTTACGAGCAGTACTTC.

V and J are TRBV2 and TRBJ2-7; D uncertain. The V and J ends lost 7 bases and 3 bases respectively, with 16 bases between them. This CDR3 is 14 amino acids long. Germline values: CDR1 SNHLY, CDR2 FYNNEI. CDR3 residues: CASKLHSAVYEQYF. CDR3 DNA sequence: TGTGCCAGCAAGTTACACTCAGCAGTCTACGAGCAGTACTTC.

CDR3 nucleotides: TGTGCCAGCAAAGCCGGGACATTTGGCGGCGAGCAGTACGTC. Its translation is CASKAGTFGGEQYV. The chain couples TRBV2 to TRBJ2-7; the D gene is possibly TRBD1 (6 bases). Germline V CDR1 and CDR2: SNHLY, FYNNEI. This CDR3 comprises 14 residues. Trimming shortened V by 7 bases and J by 6 bases, and 19 bases separated the two germline ends.

The J gene is TRBJ1-2, the V gene TRBV10-2; possibly TRBD1 for D (5 bases). Trimming removed 9 bases from V and 4 bases from J, with 21 bases in between. The CDR3 has 15 residues. Germline CDR1 is WSHSY and CDR2 is SAAADI. The CDR3 is CASFHGGDRSYGYTF. The CDR3 coding sequence is TGCGCCAGTTTCCACGGGGGGGATAGGAGCTATGGCTACACCTTC.

The rearrangement uses TRBV2 and TRBJ1-3; 10 nucleotides agree with TRBD1. V was pared by 0 bases and J by 10 bases, with 6 bases of the junction left unmatched. The CDR3 consists of 15 residues. The V gene's germline CDR1 is SNHLY and CDR2 FYNNEI. Here the CDR3 reads CASSEARDRGPTIYF. CDR3 DNA sequence: TGTGCCAGCAGTGAAGCACGGGACAGGGGACCAACCATATATTTT.